Below, 5 T cell receptor beta chains from the same sample are listed, as sequenced in a study of STAT3 mutations in large granular lymphocyte leukemia (dated by TCRdb to between 2019 and 2020). The study at large found these results: All T-LGLL patients had at least one immunodominant TCRbeta clonotype, and roughly half had multiple immunodominant subclonotypes.

Antigens for these TCRs are unknown. The receptor library was made with the immunoSEQ multiplex PCR assay. TCRdb carries this immuneACCESS record with in-frame sequences only. Its versions omit some clonotypes, under half of them owing to an unresolved V gene in the studies checked, with the rest unexplained. The sample table holds under 20,000 clones, of which 80% to 95% were seen once. Clones ranked in the top ten supply approximately 10% of the sample. The sequenced sample consisted of peripheral blood mononuclear cells. The source is a woman in her forties or fifties with T-cell large granular lymphocyte leukemia. Some clones in this sample may be carry-over from other donors' samples. The age is the age at diagnosis.

The table lists this clone with a count of one. This chain connects TRBV28 to TRBJ2-7; possibly TRBD2 for D (5 bases). Germline CDR1 is MDHEN and CDR2 is SYDVKM. This CDR3 spans 12 amino acids. V gave up 6 bases and J gave up 3 bases, with 9 bases separating them. The CDR3 region is CASRRTHYEQYF. In nucleotides, the CDR3 is TGTGCCAGCAGACGGACTCACTACGAGCAGTACTTC.

This chain joins TRBV27 and TRBJ2-7; a weak D match, TRBD1 (7 bases). This CDR3 comprises 19 residues. In germline, CDR1 is MNHEY, CDR2 SMNVEV (reference sequence). V lost 5 bases to trimming and J lost 4 bases, with 30 bases between them. The CDR3 DNA is TGTGCCAGCAGTAGTATCAGCGCCGGGACAGACGGAGGGCGATACGAGCAGTACTTC. This codes for CASSSISAGTDGGRYEQYF.

The chain uses TRBV27 and TRBJ1-5, with D maybe TRBD1 (6 bases). The CDR3 has 15 amino acids. The germline V gene encodes CDR1 MNHEY and CDR2 SMNVEV (reference sequence). V was cut by 2 bases and J by 3 bases, with 11 bases left in between. CDR3 amino acids: CASSLGAGANQPQHF. The CDR3 DNA reads TGTGCCAGCAGTTTAGGAGCGGGGGCCAATCAGCCCCAGCATTTT.

CDR3 sequence: CSAMLASYEQYF. The CDR3 DNA follows: TGCAGCGCCATGCTGGCCAGCTACGAGCAGTACTTC. The J gene is TRBJ2-7, the V gene TRBV29-1; unclear D gene. V gave up 7 bases and J gave up 3 bases, with 13 bases separating them. CDR3 length: 12 amino acids. Germline loops: CDR1 SQVTM, CDR2 ANQGSEA.

V and J are TRBV7-2 and TRBJ1-5; no clear D gene. The CDR3 extends over 13 amino acids. Trimming removed 2 bases from V and 5 bases from J, with 7 bases in between. The germline CDR1 and CDR2 sequences are SGHTA and FQGNSA. The CDR3 loop is CASSLQEDQPQHF. CDR3 nucleotide sequence: TGTGCCAGCAGCTTACAGGAGGATCAGCCCCAGCATTTT.